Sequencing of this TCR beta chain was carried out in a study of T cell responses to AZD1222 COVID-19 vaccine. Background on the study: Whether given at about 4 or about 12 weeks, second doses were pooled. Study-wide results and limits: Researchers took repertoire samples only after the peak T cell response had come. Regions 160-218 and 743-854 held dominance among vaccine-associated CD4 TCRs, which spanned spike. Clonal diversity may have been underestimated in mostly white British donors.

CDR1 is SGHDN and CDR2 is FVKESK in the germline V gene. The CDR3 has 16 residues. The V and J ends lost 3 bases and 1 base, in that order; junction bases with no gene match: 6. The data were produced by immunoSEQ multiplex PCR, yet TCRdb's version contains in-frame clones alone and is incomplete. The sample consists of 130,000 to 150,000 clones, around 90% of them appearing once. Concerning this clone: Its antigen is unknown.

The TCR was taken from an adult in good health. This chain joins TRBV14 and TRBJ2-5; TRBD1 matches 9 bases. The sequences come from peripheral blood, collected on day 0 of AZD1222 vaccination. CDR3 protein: CASSQVGQGRQETQYF. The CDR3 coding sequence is TGTGCCAGCAGCCAGGTGGGACAGGGCCGCCAAGAGACCCAGTACTTC.